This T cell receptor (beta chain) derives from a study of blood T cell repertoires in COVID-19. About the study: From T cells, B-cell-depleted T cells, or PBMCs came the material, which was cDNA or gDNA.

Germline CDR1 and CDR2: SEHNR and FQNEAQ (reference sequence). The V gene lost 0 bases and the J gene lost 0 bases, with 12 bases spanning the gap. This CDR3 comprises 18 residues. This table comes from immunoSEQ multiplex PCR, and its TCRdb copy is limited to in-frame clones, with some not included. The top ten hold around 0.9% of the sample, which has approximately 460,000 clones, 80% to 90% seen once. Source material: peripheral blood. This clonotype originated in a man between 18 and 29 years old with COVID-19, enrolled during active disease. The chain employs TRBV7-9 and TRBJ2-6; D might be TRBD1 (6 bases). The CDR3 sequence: CASSLAQGSPSGANVLTF. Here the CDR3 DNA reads TGTGCCAGCAGCTTAGCTCAGGGGAGTCCCTCTGGGGCCAACGTCCTGACTTTC.